Sequencing of this T cell receptor (beta chain) was carried out in a study of T cell changes during pregnancy in multiple sclerosis. Here immunoSEQ multiplex PCR was the method, and the copy in TCRdb shows in-frame clones only, minus some. This sample yields 51,000 or so clones, of which roughly 93% are seen a single time; about 2% belongs to the top ten. Material: peripheral blood, obtained in the second trimester of pregnancy. This receptor was identified in a female donor with multiple sclerosis, enrolled in a pregnancy study.

The CDR3 spells CASSSQGQILSQPQHF. DNA of the CDR3: TGTGCCAGTAGTAGCCAGGGACAAATTTTGTCTCAGCCCCAGCATTTT. V gene TRBV19 combines with J gene TRBJ1-5; a possible D gene is TRBD1 (6 bases). Looked up from germline, CDR1 is LNHDA and CDR2 is SQIVND (reference sequence). The ends were cut back, 4 bases at V and 6 bases at J, with 19 bases in the middle. This CDR3 spans 16 amino acids.